This T cell receptor (beta chain) comes out of a study of technical replicates of blood from several donors. This table comes from immunoSEQ multiplex PCR, and its TCRdb copy is limited to in-frame clones, with some not included. Here the sample spans tens of thousands of clones, around 92% being singletons. The source material was T cells isolated from PBMCs. This receptor was obtained from a human donor in good health.

CDR3 residues: CASSLLDTQYF. As DNA, the CDR3 is TGTGCCAGCTCTCTCCTAGATACGCAGTATTTT. The chain carries TRBV13 and TRBJ2-3; D ambiguous. Deletions cut 8 bases from V and 5 bases from J, with 8 bases between. CDR1 PRHDT and CDR2 FYEKMQ come from the germline V gene (reference sequence). The CDR3 covers 11 residues.